These 15 T cell receptor beta chains were sequenced from one sample in a study of CD8 T cells in ankylosing spondylitis (dated by TCRdb to the late 2010s). General findings and caveats noted by the study authors: A TCR beta motif of several highly homologous amino acid variants appeared characteristic of blood from ankylosing spondylitis patients.

Library creation used 5' RACE. TCRdb names Illumina HiSeq 2500 as the instrument used. TCRdb passed the public sequencing reads through fastp at Q25 and MiXCR, retaining productive beta sequences. Each record represents a unique CDR3 protein, reported with the most common genes and DNA among its rows. This sample lists a few hundred thousand distinct CDR3 sequences; roughly 8% were detected once. The ten largest clones take up approximately 15% of the sample. Their antigens are not known. The sample comprised blood, either unsorted or a sorted T cell fraction (not recorded which). These receptors all come from a male donor with ankylosing spondylitis.

V is TRBV29-1 and J is TRBJ1-2, with 10 nucleotides matching TRBD1. Germline V gene data show CDR1 as SQVTM and CDR2 as ANQGSEA. The CDR3 has 13 amino acids. The V and J ends lost 4 bases and 5 bases, in that order; junction bases with no gene match: 4. The CDR3 is CSVAPGQGYGYTF. For the CDR3, the DNA is TGCAGCGTTGCCCCGGGACAGGGGTATGGCTACACCTTC.

The chain combines TRBV6-2 or TRBV6-3 with TRBJ2-1, with 8 bases fitting TRBD1. Per the germline V gene, CDR1 is MNHEY and CDR2 is SVGEGT. This CDR3 is built from 13 residues. V shed 5 bases and J 7 bases; nucleotides not matched to a gene: 4. CDR3: CASSNRTGNEQFF. The CDR3 DNA is TGTGCCAGCAGTAACCGGACAGGGAATGAGCAGTTCTTC.

The table lists this clonotype with a few counts. V gene TRBV3-1 combines with J gene TRBJ2-1, with D possibly called TRBD1 or TRBD2 (7 bases each). CDR1 and CDR2 from the germline V gene are LGHDT and YNNKEL (reference sequence). Trimming shortened V by 4 bases and J by 4 bases, and 14 bases separated the two germline ends. The CDR3 loop spans 15 amino acids. CDR3 bases: TGTGCCAGCAGCCCCCTCAGGGGGGGGTACAATGAGCAGTTCTTC. It specifies CASSPLRGGYNEQFF.

The rearrangement uses TRBV19 and TRBJ2-1; the match to TRBD2 covers 8 bases. J was trimmed by 3 bases and V by 10 bases; bases with no gene match: 11. The CDR3 totals 15 residues. Germline-derived CDR1 and CDR2 are LNHDA and SQIVND (reference sequence). DNA of the CDR3: TGTGCCACAAAAACCAGCGGGAGATTCTACAATGAGCAGTTCTTC. Amino acids: CATKTSGRFYNEQFF. The full variable domain, with the rest looked up from reference TRBV19 and TRBJ2-1, is DGGITQSPKYLFRKEGQNVTLSCEQNLNHDAMYWYRQDPGQGLRLIYYSQIVNDFQKGDIAEGYSVSREKKESFPLTVTSAQKNPTAFYLCATKTSGRFYNEQFFGPGTRLTVL.

This clonotype was seen more than once but under ten times. The chain joins TRBV5-1 to TRBJ2-1, with D uncertain. Germline lookup yields CDR1 SGHRS and CDR2 YFSETQ. V shed 2 bases and J shed 3 bases, with 15 bases lying between them. CDR3 length equals 16 residues. The chain's CDR3 is CASSFSRGVFYNEQFF. CDR3 nucleotides: TGCGCCAGCAGCTTCTCAAGAGGAGTCTTCTACAATGAGCAGTTCTTC.

This chain joins TRBV5-1 and TRBJ2-1; maybe TRBD1 (6 bases). This CDR3 is 17 amino acids long. Trimming left V 3 bases short and J 5 bases short, with 21 bases between. The germline gives CDR1 SGHRS, CDR2 YFSETQ. The CDR3 nucleotides read TGCGCCAGCAGCTCCAGTCCGGGACACAGCCTTAACAATGAGCAGTTCTTC. This translates into CASSSSPGHSLNNEQFF.

The chain joins TRBV30 to TRBJ1-2, with a weak D call TRBD1 (5 bases). Per germline, CDR1 GTSNPN and CDR2 SVGIG (reference sequence). The CDR3 length is 15 residues. V lost 5 bases and J 0 bases, leaving 16 bases between the germline ends. CDR3 loop: CAWGGEPNSNYGYTF. DNA of the CDR3: TGTGCCTGGGGGGGGGAGCCGAACTCTAACTATGGCTACACCTTC.

CDR3 DNA: TGTGCCATCAGTGAGGACAGAGCCCTAGCGGGCTACACCTTC. Its translation: CAISEDRALAGYTF. This chain links TRBV10-3 with TRBJ1-2; D is perhaps TRBD1 (5 bases). The V end was cut by 2 bases, the J end by 8 bases, with 15 bases between. Germline V gene data show CDR1 as ENHRY and CDR2 as SYGVKD. The CDR3 loop spans 14 amino acids.

This clonotype was seen a handful of times. This chain uses TRBV18 with TRBJ1-3; 9 bases are a match to TRBD1. The trim removed 6 bases at V and 1 base at J, leaving 10 bases unmatched. Germline V gene lookup returns CDR1 KGHSH and CDR2 LQKENI. The CDR3 sequence is 17 residues long. CDR3: CASSYKTGTGSGNTIYF. For the CDR3, the DNA is TGTGCCAGCTCTTATAAGACCGGGACAGGGTCTGGAAACACCATATATTTT.

The chain has TRBV7-9 and TRBJ2-7; maybe TRBD2 (6 bases). From germline, CDR1 is SEHNR and CDR2 FQNEAQ (reference sequence). Trimming pared 3 bases from V and 6 bases from J, leaving 12 bases between. The CDR3 has 13 amino acids. CDR3 region: CASSFERAGEQYF. CDR3 in DNA: TGTGCCAGCAGCTTTGAGCGGGCCGGCGAGCAGTACTTC.

This clonotype appeared a few times. The chain carries TRBV12-3 or TRBV12-4 and TRBJ2-3; 7 bases agree with TRBD1. Trimming cost V 8 bases and J 0 bases; bases outside gene matches: 5. This CDR3 region has 14 residues. The CDR3 DNA follows: TGTGCCAGCCTAAGGACAGGTAGCACAGATACGCAGTATTTT. This sequence encodes CASLRTGSTDTQYF.

This clonotype was recorded a few times. This chain connects TRBV6-2 or TRBV6-3 to TRBJ2-2; 14 nucleotides line up with TRBD2. This CDR3 comprises 17 residues. Unmatched junction bases numbered 7, after V lost 5 bases and J lost 5 bases. CDR1 and CDR2 from the germline V gene are MNHEY and SVGEGT. CDR3 in DNA: TGTGCCAGCAGTAATACGGGACTAGCGGGAGTTACCGGGGAGCTGTTTTTT. Translated: CASSNTGLAGVTGELFF.

In this sample, this clonotype turned up a few times. The gene calls are TRBV5-1 and TRBJ2-1, with 7 bases matching TRBD2. The trim removed 4 bases at V and 2 bases at J, leaving 6 bases unmatched. Germline values: CDR1 SGHRS, CDR2 YFSETQ. CDR3 length: 15 amino acids. CDR3: CASSPGTTTYNEQFF. Written as DNA, the CDR3 is TGCGCCAGCAGCCCGGGGACTACTACCTACAATGAGCAGTTCTTC.

This chain links TRBV18 with TRBJ2-4; 12 bases agree with TRBD2. The V gene's germline CDR1 is KGHSH and CDR2 LQKENI. V lost 8 bases, J lost 2 bases, and 7 bases stayed unmatched. The CDR3 runs 16 residues. The CDR3 is CASTDLAGGSKNIQYF. DNA for the CDR3: TGTGCCAGCACCGACCTAGCGGGAGGGTCCAAAAACATTCAGTACTTC.

This sequence joins TRBV6-2 or TRBV6-3 and TRBJ1-1, with a possible D match to TRBD1 (6 bases). Germline-derived CDR1 and CDR2 are MNHEY and SVGEGT. V was cut by 0 bases and J by 5 bases, with 13 bases left in between. The CDR3 sequence is 15 residues long. The CDR3 spells CASSYSTPGATEAFF. CDR3 sequence (DNA): TGTGCCAGCAGTTACTCGACCCCGGGGGCGACTGAAGCTTTCTTT.